Below are 3 T cell receptor beta chains sequenced from a single sample in a study of radiation and T cells in renal cell carcinoma. The time point denotes: blood 4 weeks post-SBRT, at nephrectomy. Described treatment: 15 Gy SBRT to primary tumor, nephrectomy 4 weeks later. TCRdb's copy holds only in-frame clones and misses some; the assay was immunoSEQ multiplex PCR. The sample lists about 78,000 clones; about 89% were seen once. Sequenced here: blood, sampled from a patient whose treatment included radiotherapy and nephrectomy. All receptors derive from a woman aged 70-85 years with renal cell carcinoma.

The chain couples TRBV30 to TRBJ2-7; the D gene is possibly TRBD2 (6 bases). The CDR3 length is 15 residues. Germline loops: CDR1 GTSNPN, CDR2 SVGIG (reference sequence). V was shortened by 1 base and J by 0 bases, with 13 bases between the two germline ends. This CDR3 is CAWSGRPGSSYEQYF. The CDR3 DNA follows: TGTGCCTGGAGTGGACGGCCCGGGAGCTCCTACGAGCAGTACTTC. The full variable domain, its missing parts supplied by reference TRBV30 and TRBJ2-7, is SQTIHQWPATLVQPVGSPLSLECTVEGTSNPNLYWYRQAAGRGLQLLFYSVGIGQISSEVPQNLSASRPQDRQFILSSKKLLLSDSGFYLCAWSGRPGSSYEQYFGPGTRLTVT.

The rearrangement uses TRBV2 and TRBJ1-5; TRBD1 matches at 7 bases. After removal of 6 bases from V and 1 base from J, the junction contained 6 bases not matched to a gene. The CDR3 has 15 amino acids. Germline V gene data show CDR1 as SNHLY and CDR2 as FYNNEI. CDR3 sequence: CASRATGISNQPQHF. In nucleotides, the CDR3 is TGTGCCAGCAGGGCGACAGGGATAAGCAATCAGCCCCAGCATTTT.

This clone was observed a few times. The J gene is TRBJ1-3, the V gene TRBV2; no clear D. CDR1 is SNHLY and CDR2 is FYNNEI in the germline V gene. Trimming stripped 5 bases from V and 1 base from J, with 9 bases between. The CDR3 extends over 14 amino acids. The CDR3 bases are TGTGCCAGCAGTAGCCTGCTTTCTGGAAACACCATATATTTT. This gives the protein CASSSLLSGNTIYF.